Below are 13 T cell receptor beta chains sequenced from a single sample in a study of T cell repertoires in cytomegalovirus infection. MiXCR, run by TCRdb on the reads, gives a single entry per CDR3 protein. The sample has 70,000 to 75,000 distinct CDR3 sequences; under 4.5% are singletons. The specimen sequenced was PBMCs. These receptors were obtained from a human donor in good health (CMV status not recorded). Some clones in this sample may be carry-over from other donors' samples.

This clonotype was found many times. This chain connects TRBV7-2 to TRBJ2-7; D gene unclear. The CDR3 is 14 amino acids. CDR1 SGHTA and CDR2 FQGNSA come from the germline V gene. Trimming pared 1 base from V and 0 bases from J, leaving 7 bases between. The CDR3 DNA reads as TGTGCCAGCAGCTTAGAACGGAGCTCCTACGAGCAGTACTTC. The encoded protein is CASSLERSSYEQYF.

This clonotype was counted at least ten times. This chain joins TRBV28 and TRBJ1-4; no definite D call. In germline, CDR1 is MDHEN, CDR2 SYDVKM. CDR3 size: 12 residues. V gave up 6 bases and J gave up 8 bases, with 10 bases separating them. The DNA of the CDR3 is TGTGCCAGCAGGCCTCAGTTGGAAAAACTGTTTTTT. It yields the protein CASRPQLEKLFF.

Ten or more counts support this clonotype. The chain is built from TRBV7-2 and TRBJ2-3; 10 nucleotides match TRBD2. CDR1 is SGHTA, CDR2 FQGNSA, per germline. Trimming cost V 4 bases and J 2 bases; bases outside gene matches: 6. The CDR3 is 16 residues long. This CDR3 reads CASSSRLAGFTDTQYF. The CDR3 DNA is TGTGCCAGCAGCTCCCGACTAGCGGGTTTCACAGATACGCAGTATTTT.

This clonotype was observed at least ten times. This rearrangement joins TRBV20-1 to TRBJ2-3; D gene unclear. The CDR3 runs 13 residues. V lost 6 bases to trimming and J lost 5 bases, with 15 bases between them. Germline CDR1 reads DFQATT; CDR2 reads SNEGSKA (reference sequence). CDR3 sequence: CSAPEASRDTQYF. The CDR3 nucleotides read TGCAGTGCCCCCGAAGCGTCACGAGATACGCAGTATTTT.

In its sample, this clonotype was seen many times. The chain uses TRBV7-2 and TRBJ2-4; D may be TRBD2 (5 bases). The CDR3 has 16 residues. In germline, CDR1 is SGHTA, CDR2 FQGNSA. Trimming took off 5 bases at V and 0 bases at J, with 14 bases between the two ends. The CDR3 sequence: CASSPGLMLAKNIQYF. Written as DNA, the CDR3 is TGTGCCAGCAGCCCCGGACTGATGCTAGCCAAAAACATTCAGTACTTC.

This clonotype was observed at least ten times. The CDR3 loop reads CASSAGPSGETQYF. DNA for the CDR3: TGTGCCAGCAGCGCCGGCCCCAGCGGGGAGACCCAGTACTTC. The chain uses TRBV11-2 and TRBJ2-5; perhaps TRBD2 as D (6 bases). The CDR3 is 14 amino acids. Trimming stripped 5 bases from V and 5 bases from J, with 15 bases between. CDR1 is SGHAT, CDR2 FQNNGV, per germline.

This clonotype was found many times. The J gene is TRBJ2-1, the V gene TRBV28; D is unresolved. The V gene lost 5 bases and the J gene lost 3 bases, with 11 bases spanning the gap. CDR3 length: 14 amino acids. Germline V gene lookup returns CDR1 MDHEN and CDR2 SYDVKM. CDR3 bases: TGTGCCAGCAGTCCAACAAGCGTCTACAATGAGCAGTTCTTC. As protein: CASSPTSVYNEQFF.

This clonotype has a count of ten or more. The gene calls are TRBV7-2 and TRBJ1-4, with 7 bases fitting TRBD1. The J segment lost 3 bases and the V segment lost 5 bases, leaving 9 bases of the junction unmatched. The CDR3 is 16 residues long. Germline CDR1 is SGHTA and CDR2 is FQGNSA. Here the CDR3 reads CASSRDRASPNEKLFF. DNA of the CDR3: TGTGCCAGCAGCCGCGACAGGGCATCTCCTAATGAAAAACTGTTTTTT.

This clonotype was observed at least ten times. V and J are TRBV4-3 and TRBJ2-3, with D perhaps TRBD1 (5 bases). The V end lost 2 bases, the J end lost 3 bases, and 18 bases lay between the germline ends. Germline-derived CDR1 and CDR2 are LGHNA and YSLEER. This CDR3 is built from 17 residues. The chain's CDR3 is CASSQSAGRVMTDTQYF. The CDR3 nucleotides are TGCGCCAGCAGCCAATCCGCCGGCAGGGTGATGACAGATACGCAGTATTTT.

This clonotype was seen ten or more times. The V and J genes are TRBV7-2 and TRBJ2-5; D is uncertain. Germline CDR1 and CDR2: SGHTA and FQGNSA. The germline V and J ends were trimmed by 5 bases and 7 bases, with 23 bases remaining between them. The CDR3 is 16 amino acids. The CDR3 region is CASSQVVGPLLGTQYF. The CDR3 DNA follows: TGTGCCAGCAGCCAGGTCGTCGGGCCCCTGTTGGGGACCCAGTACTTC.

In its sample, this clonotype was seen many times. The CDR3 nucleotides read TGTGCCAGCAGTTTCAGGGGCCTGATGGGGCAGCCCCAGCATTTT. Amino acids: CASSFRGLMGQPQHF. The chain carries TRBV28 and TRBJ1-5; tentatively, D is TRBD1 (6 bases). This CDR3 has 15 residues. V lost 3 bases and J 7 bases, leaving 16 bases between the germline ends. The germline V gene has CDR1 MDHEN and CDR2 SYDVKM.

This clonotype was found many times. The CDR3 DNA reads TGTGCCAGCAGTCGGGGTGGCAATGAGCAGTTCTTC. Protein: CASSRGGNEQFF. The rearrangement joins TRBV6-5 to TRBJ2-1; weak D call: TRBD2 (5 bases). This CDR3 is 12 amino acids long. V gave up 5 bases and J gave up 6 bases, with 8 bases separating them. The germline V gene encodes CDR1 MNHEY and CDR2 SVGAGI.

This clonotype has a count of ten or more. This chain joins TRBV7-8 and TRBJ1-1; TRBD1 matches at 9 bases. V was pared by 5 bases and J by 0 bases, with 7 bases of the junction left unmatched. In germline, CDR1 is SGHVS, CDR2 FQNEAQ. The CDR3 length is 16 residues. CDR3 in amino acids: CASSQPTGGMNTEAFF. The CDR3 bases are TGTGCCAGCAGCCAGCCGACAGGGGGTATGAACACTGAAGCTTTCTTT.